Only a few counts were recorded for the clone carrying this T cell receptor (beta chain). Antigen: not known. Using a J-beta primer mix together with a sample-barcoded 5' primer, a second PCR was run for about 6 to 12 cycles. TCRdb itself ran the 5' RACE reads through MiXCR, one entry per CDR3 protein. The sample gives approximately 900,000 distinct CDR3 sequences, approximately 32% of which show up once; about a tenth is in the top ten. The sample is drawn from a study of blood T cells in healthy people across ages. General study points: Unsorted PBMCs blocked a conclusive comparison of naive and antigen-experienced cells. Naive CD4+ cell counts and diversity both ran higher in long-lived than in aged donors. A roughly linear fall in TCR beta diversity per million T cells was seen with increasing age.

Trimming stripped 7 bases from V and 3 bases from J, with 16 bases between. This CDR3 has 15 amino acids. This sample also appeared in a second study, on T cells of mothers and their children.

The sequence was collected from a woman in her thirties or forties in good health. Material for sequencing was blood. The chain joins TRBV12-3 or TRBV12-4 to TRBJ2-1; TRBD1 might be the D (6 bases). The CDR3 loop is CASTPGTGLYNEQFF. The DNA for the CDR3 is TGTGCCAGCACCCCCGGTACAGGGCTCTACAATGAGCAGTTCTTC.